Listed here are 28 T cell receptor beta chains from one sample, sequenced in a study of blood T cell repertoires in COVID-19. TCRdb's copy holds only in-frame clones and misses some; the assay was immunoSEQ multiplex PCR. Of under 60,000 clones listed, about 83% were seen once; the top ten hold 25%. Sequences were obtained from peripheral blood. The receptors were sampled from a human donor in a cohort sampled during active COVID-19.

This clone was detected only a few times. CDR3 protein: CASSPPNQPQHF. CDR3 coding DNA: TGTGCCAGCAGTCCCCCTAATCAGCCCCAGCATTTT. V usage is TRBV6-6 and J usage is TRBJ1-5; unclear D gene. CDR1 is MNHNY, CDR2 SVGAGI, per germline (reference sequence). The V and J ends lost 5 bases and 4 bases respectively, with 6 bases between them. The CDR3 length is 12 residues.

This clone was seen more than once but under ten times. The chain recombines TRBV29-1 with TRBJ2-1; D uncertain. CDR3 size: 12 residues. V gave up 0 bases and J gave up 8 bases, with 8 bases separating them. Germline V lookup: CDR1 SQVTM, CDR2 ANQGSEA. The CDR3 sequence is CSVEDLRDEQFF. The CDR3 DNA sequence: TGCAGCGTTGAAGACTTACGGGATGAGCAGTTCTTC.

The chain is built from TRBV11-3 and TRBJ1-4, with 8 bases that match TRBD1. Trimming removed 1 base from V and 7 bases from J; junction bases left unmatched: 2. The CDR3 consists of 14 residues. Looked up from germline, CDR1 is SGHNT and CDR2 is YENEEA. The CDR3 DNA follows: TGTGCCAGCAGCTTAGGGCAGGGGGCTGAAAAACTGTTTTTT. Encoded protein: CASSLGQGAEKLFF.

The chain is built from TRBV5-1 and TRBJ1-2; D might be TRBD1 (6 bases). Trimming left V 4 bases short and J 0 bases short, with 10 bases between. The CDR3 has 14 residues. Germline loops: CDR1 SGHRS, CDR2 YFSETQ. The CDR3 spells CASSPGHPNYGYTF. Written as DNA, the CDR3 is TGCGCCAGCAGCCCGGGACATCCTAACTATGGCTACACCTTC.

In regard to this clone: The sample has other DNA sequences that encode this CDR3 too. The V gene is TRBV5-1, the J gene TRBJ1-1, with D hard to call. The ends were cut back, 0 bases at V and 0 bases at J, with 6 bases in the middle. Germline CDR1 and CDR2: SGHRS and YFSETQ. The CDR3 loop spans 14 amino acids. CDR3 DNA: TGCGCCAGCAGCTTGGACAGCTTGAACACTGAAGCTTTCTTT. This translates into CASSLDSLNTEAFF.

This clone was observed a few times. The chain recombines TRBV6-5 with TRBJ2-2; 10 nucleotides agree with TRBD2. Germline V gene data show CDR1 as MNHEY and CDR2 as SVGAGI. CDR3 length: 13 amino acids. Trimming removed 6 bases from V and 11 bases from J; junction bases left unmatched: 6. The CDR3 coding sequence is TGTGCCAGCAGGCTAGCGGGAGTTCTTGAGCTGTTTTTT. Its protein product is CASRLAGVLELFF.

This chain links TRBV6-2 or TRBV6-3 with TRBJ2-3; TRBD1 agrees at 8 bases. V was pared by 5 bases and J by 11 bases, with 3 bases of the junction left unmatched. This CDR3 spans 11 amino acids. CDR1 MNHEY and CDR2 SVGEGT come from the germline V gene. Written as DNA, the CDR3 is TGTGCCAGCAGTACCGGGACAGGGCAGTATTTT. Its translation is CASSTGTGQYF.

CDR3 sequence: CASTGQGIPYEQYF. Written as DNA, the CDR3 is TGTGCCAGCACCGGACAGGGGATACCCTACGAGCAGTACTTC. V gene TRBV25-1 combines with J gene TRBJ2-7, with 9 bases aligning to TRBD1. With 7 bases clipped from V and 2 bases from J, the junction kept 6 bases outside the gene matches. The CDR3 sequence is 14 residues long. Germline loops: CDR1 MGHDK, CDR2 SYGVNS.

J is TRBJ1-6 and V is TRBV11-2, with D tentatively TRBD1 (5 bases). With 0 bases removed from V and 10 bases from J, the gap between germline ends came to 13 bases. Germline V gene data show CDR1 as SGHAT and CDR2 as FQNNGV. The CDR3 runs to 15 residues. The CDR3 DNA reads TGTGCCAGCAGCTTAGATCCCGGACACCGCTCACCCCTCCACTTT. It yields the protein CASSLDPGHRSPLHF.

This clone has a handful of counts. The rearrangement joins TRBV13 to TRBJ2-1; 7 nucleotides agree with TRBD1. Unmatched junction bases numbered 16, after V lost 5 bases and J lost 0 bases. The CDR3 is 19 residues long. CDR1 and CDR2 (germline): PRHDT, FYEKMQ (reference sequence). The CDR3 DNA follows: TGTGCCAGCAGCCTAACCGGGACAGTAACTCTCCTCTCCTACAATGAGCAGTTCTTC. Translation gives CASSLTGTVTLLSYNEQFF.

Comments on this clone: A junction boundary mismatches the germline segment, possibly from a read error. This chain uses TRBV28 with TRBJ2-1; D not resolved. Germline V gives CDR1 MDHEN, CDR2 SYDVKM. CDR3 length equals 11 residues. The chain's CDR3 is CASSYGILRVF. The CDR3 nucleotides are TGTGCCAGCAGTTACGGAATCCTCCGGGTCTTC.

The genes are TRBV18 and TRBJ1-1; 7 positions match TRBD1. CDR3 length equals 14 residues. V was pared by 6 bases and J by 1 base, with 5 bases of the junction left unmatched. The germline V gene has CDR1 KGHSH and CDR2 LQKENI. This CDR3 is CASSAGQENTEAFF. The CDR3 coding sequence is TGTGCCAGCTCCGCCGGACAGGAGAACACTGAAGCTTTCTTT.

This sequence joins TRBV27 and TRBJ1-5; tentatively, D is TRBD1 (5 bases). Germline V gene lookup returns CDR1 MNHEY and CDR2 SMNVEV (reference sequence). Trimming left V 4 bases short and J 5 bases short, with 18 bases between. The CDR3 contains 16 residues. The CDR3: CASSSGGGDADQPQHF. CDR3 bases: TGTGCCAGCAGTTCCGGCGGGGGGGACGCTGATCAGCCCCAGCATTTT.

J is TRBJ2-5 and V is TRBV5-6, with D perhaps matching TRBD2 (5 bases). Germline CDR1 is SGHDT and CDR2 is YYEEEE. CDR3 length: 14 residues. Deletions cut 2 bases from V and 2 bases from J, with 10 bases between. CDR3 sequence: CASSFGIAQETQYF. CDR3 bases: TGTGCCAGCAGCTTCGGTATAGCGCAAGAGACCCAGTACTTC.

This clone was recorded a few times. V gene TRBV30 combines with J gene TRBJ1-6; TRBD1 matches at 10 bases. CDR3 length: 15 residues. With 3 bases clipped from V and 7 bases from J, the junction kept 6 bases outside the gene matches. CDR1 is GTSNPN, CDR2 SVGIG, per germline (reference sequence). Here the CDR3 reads CAWRGQGVWNSPLHF. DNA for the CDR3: TGTGCCTGGAGAGGACAGGGGGTGTGGAATTCACCCCTCCACTTT.

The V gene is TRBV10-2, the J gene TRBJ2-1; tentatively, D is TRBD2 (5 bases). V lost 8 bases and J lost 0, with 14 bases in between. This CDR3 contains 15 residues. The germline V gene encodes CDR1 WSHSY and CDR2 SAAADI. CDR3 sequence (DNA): TGCGCCAGCGTACTAGTTTTCGGCTCCTACAATGAGCAGTTCTTC. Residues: CASVLVFGSYNEQFF.

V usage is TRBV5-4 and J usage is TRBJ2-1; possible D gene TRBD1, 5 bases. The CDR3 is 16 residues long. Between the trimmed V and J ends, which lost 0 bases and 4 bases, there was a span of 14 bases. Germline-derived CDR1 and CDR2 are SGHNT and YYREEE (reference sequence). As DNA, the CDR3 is TGTGCCAGCAGCTTGGCCTTTGGGGCAGCGTACAATGAGCAGTTCTTC. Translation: CASSLAFGAAYNEQFF.

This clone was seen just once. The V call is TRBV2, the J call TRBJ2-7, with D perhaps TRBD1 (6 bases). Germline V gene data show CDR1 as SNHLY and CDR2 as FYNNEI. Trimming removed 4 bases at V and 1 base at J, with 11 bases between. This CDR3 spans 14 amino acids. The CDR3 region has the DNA TGTGCCAGCAGTGCGGTGGACAGTTCCTACGAGCAGTACTTC. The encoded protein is CASSAVDSSYEQYF.

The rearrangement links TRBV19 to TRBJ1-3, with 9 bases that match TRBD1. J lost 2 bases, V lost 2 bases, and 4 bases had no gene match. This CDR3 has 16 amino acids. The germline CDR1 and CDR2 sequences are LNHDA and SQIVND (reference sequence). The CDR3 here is CASSIYRGLTGNTIYF. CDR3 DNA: TGTGCCAGTAGTATATACAGGGGGCTTACTGGAAACACCATATATTTT.

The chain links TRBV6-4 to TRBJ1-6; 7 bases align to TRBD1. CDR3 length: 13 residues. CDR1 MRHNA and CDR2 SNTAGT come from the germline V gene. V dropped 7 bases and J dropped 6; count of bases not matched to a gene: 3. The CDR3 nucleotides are TGTGCCAGCAACCGGGACAGTAATTCACCCCTCCACTTT. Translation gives CASNRDSNSPLHF.

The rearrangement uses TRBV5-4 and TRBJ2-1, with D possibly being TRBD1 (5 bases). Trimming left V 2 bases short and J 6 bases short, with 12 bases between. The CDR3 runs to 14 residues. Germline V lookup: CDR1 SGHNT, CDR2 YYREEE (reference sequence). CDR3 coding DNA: TGTGCCAGCAGCTTTCCACCTCAGGGCAATGAGCAGTTCTTC. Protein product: CASSFPPQGNEQFF.

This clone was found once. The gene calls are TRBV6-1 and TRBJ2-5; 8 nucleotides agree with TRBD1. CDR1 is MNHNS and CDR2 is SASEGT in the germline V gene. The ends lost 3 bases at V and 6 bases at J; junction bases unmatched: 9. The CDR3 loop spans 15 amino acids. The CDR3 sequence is CASSDLGQGRQTQYF. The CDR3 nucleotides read TGTGCCAGCAGTGATCTAGGACAGGGCCGTCAGACCCAGTACTTC.

The DNA for the CDR3 is TGCGCCAGCAGCCAAGATCGGGTACGAAATCAGCCCCAGCATTTT. Amino acids: CASSQDRVRNQPQHF. This chain joins TRBV4-1 and TRBJ1-5, with D uncertain. This CDR3 region has 15 residues. Germline assignment: CDR1 MGHRA and CDR2 YSYEKL. V was shortened by 0 bases and J by 4 bases, with 10 bases between the two germline ends.

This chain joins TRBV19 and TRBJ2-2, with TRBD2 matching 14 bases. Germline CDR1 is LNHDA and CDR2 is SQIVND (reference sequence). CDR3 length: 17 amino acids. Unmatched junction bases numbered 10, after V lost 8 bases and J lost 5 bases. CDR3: CASLPGLAGENTGELFF. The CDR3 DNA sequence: TGTGCCAGTCTCCCGGGACTAGCGGGAGAAAATACCGGGGAGCTGTTTTTT.

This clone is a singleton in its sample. In DNA, the CDR3 is TGTGCCAGCAGTGAAGCTTTGGCAGGCTATGGCTACACCTTC. Protein sequence: CASSEALAGYGYTF. V gene TRBV6-1 combines with J gene TRBJ1-2; D gene unclear. This CDR3 contains 14 residues. From germline, CDR1 is MNHNS and CDR2 SASEGT. Trimming stripped 0 bases from V and 4 bases from J, with 9 bases between.

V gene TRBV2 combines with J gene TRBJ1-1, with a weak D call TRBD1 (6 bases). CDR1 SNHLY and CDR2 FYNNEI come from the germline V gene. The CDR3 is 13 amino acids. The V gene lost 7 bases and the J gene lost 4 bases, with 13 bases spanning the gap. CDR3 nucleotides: TGTGCCAGCAATGTACAGGGTACCACTGAAGCTTTCTTT. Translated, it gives CASNVQGTTEAFF.

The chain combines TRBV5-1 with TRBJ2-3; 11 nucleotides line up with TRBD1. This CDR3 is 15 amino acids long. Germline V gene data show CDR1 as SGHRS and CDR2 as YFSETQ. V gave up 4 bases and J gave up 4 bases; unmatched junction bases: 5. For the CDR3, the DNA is TGCGCCAGCAGCCTCGGGACAGGGGGACCAGATACGCAGTATTTT. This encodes CASSLGTGGPDTQYF.

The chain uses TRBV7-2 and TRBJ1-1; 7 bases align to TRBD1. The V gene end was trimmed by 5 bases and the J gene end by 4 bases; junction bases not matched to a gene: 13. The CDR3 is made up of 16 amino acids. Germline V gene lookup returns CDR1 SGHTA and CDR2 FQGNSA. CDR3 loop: CASSPQPRGAGTEAFF. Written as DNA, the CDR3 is TGTGCCAGCAGCCCCCAGCCCAGGGGGGCTGGCACTGAAGCTTTCTTT.